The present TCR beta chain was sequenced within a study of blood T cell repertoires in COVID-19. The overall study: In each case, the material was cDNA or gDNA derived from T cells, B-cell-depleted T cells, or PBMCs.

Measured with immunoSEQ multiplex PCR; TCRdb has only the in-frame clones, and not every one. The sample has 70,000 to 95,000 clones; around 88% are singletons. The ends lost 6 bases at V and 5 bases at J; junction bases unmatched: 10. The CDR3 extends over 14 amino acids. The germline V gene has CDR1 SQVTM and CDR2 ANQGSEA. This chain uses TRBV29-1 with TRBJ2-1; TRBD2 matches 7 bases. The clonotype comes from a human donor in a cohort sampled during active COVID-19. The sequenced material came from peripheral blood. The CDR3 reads CSVSSGTKNNEQFF. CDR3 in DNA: TGCAGCGTATCTAGCGGTACCAAGAACAATGAGCAGTTCTTC.